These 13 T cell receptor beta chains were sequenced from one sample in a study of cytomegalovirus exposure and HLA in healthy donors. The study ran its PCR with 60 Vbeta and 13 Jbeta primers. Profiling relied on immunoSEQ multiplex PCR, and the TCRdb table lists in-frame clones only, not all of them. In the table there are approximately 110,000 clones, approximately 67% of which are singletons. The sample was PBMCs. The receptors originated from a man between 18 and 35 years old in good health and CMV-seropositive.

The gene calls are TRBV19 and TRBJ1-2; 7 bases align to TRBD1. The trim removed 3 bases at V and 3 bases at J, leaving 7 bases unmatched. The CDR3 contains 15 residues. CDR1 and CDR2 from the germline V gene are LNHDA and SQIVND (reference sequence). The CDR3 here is CASSISDRRDYGYTF. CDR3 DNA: TGTGCCAGTAGTATTTCGGACAGGAGAGACTATGGCTACACCTTC.

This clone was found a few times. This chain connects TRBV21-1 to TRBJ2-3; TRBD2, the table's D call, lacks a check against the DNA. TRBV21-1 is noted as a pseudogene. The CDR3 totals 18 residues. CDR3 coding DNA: TGTGCCAGCAGCACAAGCTGGCCTAGCGGGGGGGTTACAGATACGCAGTATTTT. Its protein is CASSTSWPSGGVTDTQYF.

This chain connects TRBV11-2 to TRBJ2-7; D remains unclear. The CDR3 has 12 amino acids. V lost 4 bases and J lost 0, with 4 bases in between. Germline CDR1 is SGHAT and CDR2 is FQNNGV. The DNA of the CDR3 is TGTGCCAGCAGCTCTAGCTCCTACGAGCAGTACGTC. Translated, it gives CASSSSSYEQYV.

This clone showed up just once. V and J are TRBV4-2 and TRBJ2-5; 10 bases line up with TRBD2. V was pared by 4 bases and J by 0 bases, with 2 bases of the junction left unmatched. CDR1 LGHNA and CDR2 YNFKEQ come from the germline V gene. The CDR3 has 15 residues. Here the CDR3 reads CASSPLAGDQETQYF. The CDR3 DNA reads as TGTGCCAGCAGCCCCCTAGCGGGGGACCAAGAGACCCAGTACTTC.

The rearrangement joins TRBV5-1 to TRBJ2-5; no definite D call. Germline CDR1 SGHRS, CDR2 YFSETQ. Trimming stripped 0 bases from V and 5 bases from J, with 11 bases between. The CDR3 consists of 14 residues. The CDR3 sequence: CASSLGGLRETQYF. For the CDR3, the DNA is TGCGCCAGCAGCTTGGGAGGCCTAAGGGAGACCCAGTACTTC. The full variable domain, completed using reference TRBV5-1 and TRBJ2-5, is KAGVTQTPRYLIKTRGQQVTLSCSPISGHRSVSWYQQTPGQGLQFLFEYFSETQRNKGNFPGRFSGRQFSNSRSEMNVSTLELGDSALYLCASSLGGLRETQYFGPGTRLLVL.

The CDR3 DNA is TGCAGCGTTGTCCTAGCGGGAACTTACGAGCAGTACTTC. Encoded protein: CSVVLAGTYEQYF. The chain joins TRBV29-1 to TRBJ2-7; TRBD2 agrees at 9 bases. CDR3 length: 13 residues. The germline CDR1 and CDR2 sequences are SQVTM and ANQGSEA. The J segment lost 4 bases and the V segment lost 4 bases, leaving 5 bases of the junction unmatched.

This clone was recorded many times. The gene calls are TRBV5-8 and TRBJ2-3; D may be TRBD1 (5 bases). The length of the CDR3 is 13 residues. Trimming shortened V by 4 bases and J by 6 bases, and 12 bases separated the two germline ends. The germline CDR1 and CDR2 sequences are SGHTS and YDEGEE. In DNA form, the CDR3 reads TGTGCCAGCAGCCAACAGGTCAGCGATACGCAGTATTTT. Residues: CASSQQVSDTQYF.

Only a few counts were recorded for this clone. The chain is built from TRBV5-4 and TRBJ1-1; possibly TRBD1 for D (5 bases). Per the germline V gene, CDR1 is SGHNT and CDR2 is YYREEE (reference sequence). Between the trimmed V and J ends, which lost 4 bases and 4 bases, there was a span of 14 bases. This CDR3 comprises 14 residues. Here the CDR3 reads CASSPRGGSTEAFF. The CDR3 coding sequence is TGTGCCAGCAGCCCACGCGGGGGATCCACTGAAGCTTTCTTT.

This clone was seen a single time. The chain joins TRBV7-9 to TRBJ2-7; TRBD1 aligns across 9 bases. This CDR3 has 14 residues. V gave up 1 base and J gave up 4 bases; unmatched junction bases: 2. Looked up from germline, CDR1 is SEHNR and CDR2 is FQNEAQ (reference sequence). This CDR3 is CASSLGTGVYEQYF. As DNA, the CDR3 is TGTGCCAGCAGCTTAGGGACAGGGGTTTACGAGCAGTACTTC.

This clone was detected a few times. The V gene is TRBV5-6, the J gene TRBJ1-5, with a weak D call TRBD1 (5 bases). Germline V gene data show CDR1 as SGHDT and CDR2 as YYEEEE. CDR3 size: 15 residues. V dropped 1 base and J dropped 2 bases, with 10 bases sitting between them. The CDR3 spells CASSLRQRRNQPQHF. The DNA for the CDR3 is TGTGCCAGCAGCTTGCGACAGCGCCGCAATCAGCCCCAGCATTTT.

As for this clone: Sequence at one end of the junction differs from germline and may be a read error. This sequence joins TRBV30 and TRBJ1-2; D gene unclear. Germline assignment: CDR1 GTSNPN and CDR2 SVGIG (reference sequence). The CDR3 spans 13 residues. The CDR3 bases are TGTGCCTGGAGTCTCGGGATTAACTATGGCTACCCCTTC. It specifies CAWSLGINYGYPF. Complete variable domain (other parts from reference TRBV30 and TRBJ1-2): SQTIHQWPATLVQPVGSPLSLECTVEGTSNPNLYWYRQAAGRGLQLLFYSVGIGQISSEVPQNLSASRPQDRQFILSSKKLLLSDSGFYLCAWSLGINYGYPFGSGTRLTVV.

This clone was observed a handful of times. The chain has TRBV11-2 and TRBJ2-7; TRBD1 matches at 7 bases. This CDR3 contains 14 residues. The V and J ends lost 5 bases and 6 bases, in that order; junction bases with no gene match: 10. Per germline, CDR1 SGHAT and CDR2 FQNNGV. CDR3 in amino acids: CASSIRQGKGEQYV. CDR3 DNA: TGTGCCAGCAGCATTAGACAGGGAAAGGGCGAGCAGTACGTC.

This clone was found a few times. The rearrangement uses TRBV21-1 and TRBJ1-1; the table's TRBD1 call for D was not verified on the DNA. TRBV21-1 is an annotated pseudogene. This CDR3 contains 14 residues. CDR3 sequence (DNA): TGTGCCAGCACTACCGGACAGGCAAACACTGAAGCTTTCTTT. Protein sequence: CASTTGQANTEAFF.